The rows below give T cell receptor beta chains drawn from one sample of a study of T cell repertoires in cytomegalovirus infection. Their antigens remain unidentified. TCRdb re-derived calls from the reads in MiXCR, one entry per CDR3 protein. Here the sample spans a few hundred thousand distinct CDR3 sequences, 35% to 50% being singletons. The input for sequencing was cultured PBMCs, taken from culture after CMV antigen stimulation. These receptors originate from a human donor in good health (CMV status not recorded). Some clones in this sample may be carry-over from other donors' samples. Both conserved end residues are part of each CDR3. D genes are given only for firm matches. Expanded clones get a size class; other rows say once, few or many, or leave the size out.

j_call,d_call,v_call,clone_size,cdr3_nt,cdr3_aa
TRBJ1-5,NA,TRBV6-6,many,TGTGCCAGCAGTTACTCCCAGAGTGGCAATCAGCCCCAGCATTTT,CASSYSQSGNQPQHF
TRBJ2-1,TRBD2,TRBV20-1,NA,TGCAGTGCTAGAGCAGCGGGGGGAAACAATGAGCAGTTCTTC,CSARAAGGNNEQFF
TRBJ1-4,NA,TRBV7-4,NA,TGTGCCAGCAGCTTACGGGTTGACGAAAAACTGTTTTTT,CASSLRVDEKLFF
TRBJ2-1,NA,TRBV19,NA,TGTGCCACAAGCGGTGCTCTGTACAATGAGCAGTTCTTC,CATSGALYNEQFF
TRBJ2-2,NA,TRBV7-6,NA,TGTGCCAGCAGCTTAGTAGCGGACACCGGGGAGCTGTTTTTT,CASSLVADTGELFF
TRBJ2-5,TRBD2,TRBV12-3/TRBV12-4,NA,TGTGCCAGCAGTTTCCGGCGGGAGGGGTGGGAGACCCAGTACTTC,CASSFRREGWETQYF
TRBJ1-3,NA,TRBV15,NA,TGTGCCACCAGCAGAGATTACTCTGGAAACACCATATATTTT,CATSRDYSGNTIYF
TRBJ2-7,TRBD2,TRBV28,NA,TGTGCCAGCAGCCCTTCGGGGGGTAGGATTTACGAGCAGTACTTC,CASSPSGGRIYEQYF
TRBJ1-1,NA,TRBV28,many,TGTGCCAGCAGTTTCCCCGAGGTAGGGGGCACTGAAGCTTTCTTT,CASSFPEVGGTEAFF
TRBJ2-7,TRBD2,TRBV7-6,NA,TGTGCCAGCAGCTCTTCCTGGGGGCGGGAGGGTATCAACGAGCAGTACTTC,CASSSSWGREGINEQYF
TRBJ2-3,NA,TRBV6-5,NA,TGTGCCAGCAGTTATCGTGCGGGGAGAACAGATACGCAGTATTTT,CASSYRAGRTDTQYF
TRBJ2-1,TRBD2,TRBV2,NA,TGTGCCAGCAGAACCACTCCTAGCGGGGGGATTTACAATGAGCAGTTCTTC,CASRTTPSGGIYNEQFF
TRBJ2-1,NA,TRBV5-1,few,TGTGCCAGCAGCTTTACTGAAAGCTCCTACAATGAGCAGTTCTTC,CASSFTESSYNEQFF
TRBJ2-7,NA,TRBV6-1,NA,TGTGCCAGCAGTGAAGCCGGACACGAGCAGTACTTC,CASSEAGHEQYF
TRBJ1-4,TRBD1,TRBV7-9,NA,TGTGCCAGCAGCTTAAGTCTTATGGGACAGGGTTTGAATGAAAAACTGTTTTTT,CASSLSLMGQGLNEKLFF
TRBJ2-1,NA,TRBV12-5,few,TGTGCTAGTGGTATGACAGAGTTTCCCTACAATGAGCAGTTCTTC,CASGMTEFPYNEQFF
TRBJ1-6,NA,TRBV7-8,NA,TGTGCCAGCAGCGTTTCCCTCTGGAGTGGGTCACCCCTCCACTTT,CASSVSLWSGSPLHF
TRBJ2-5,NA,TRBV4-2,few,TGTGCCAGCAGCCAAGGTTCCGGGCCAGAGACCCAGTACTTC,CASSQGSGPETQYF
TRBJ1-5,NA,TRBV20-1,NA,TGCAGTGCTAGAACCCCAGGGGACAATCAGCCCCAGCATTTT,CSARTPGDNQPQHF
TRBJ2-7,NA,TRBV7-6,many,TGTGCCAGCAGCTCCGACCCCTACGAGCAGTACTTC,CASSSDPYEQYF
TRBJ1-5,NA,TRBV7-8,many,TGTGCCAGCAGCCCGAAGGCTTTGGACAATCAGCCCCAGCATTTT,CASSPKALDNQPQHF
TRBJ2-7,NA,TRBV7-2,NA,TGTGCCAGCAGCTACAACCGGGACGAGCAGTACTTC,CASSYNRDEQYF
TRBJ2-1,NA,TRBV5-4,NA,TGTGCCAGCAGCTTCCAGAATCAGGAGGAGCAGTTCTTC,CASSFQNQEEQFF
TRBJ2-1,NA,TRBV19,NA,TGTGCCAGTAGTATCGGGGACCGGAGGTTCTTC,CASSIGDRRFF
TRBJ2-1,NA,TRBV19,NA,TGTGCCAGTAGTGCTTCTATAGACTCCTACAATGAGCAGTTCTTC,CASSASIDSYNEQFF
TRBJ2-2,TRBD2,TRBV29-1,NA,TGCAGCGTTTTTGGGGGGGTGATAACCCGGGAGCTGTTTTTT,CSVFGGVITRELFF
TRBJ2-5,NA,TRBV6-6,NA,TGTGCCAGCAGGACCCAGGGGCTAGGAGAGACCCAGTACTTC,CASRTQGLGETQYF
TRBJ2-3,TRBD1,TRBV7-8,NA,TGTGCCAGCAGCTTAGATCAGGGGGTCACAGATACGCAGTATTTT,CASSLDQGVTDTQYF
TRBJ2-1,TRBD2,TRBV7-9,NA,TGTGCCAGCAGCTTAGGGGGTGGCGGGAGTGAAGTTTTCCGGTTCTTC,CASSLGGGGSEVFRFF
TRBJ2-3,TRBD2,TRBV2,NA,TGTGCCAGCAGTGGGGGGACTAGAACAGATACGCAGTATTTT,CASSGGTRTDTQYF
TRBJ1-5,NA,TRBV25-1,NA,TGTGCCAGCAGTGAATCTAACAATCAGCCCCAGCATTTT,CASSESNNQPQHF
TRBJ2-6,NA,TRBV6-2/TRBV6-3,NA,TGTGCCAGAAACTTCGGGCCCCTGGAGGGTGGGGCCAACGTCCTGACTTTC,CARNFGPLEGGANVLTF
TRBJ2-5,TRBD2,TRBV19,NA,TGTGCCAGTACCAGTGTTGGGAGTAGCGGGAGTCGAGAGACCCAGTACTTC,CASTSVGSSGSRETQYF